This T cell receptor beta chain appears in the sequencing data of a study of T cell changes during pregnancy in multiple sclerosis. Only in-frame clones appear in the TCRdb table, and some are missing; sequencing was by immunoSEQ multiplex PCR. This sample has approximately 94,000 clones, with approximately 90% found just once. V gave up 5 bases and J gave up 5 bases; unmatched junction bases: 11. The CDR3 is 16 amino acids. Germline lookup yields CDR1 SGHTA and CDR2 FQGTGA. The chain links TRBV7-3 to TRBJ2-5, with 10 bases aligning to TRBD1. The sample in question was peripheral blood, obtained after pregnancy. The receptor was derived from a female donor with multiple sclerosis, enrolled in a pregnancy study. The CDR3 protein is CASSPKGQGPVETQYF. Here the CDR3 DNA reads TGTGCCAGCAGCCCTAAGGGACAGGGGCCGGTGGAGACCCAGTACTTC.